Sequencing of this T cell receptor beta chain was carried out in a study of T cell repertoires in cytomegalovirus infection. About the study: As its CMV epitopes, the study selected recently identified HLA-C-restricted and well-studied HLA-B-restricted targets.

Each CDR3 protein is one row after TCRdb ran MiXCR on the reads. The data show about 89,000 distinct CDR3 sequences, with approximately 30% seen just once and more than 70% held by the top ten. Remarks on this clonotype: The antigen is undetermined.

The CDR3 covers 16 residues. From germline, CDR1 is MNHNY and CDR2 SVGAGI (reference sequence). V shed 1 base and J shed 4 bases, with 11 bases lying between them. Specimen: CD8+ T cells from cultured PBMCs, collected from culture after CMV antigen stimulation. The sequence was collected from a human donor in good health (CMV status not recorded). Some clones in this sample may be carry-over from other donors' samples. The chain couples TRBV6-6 to TRBJ2-6; D remains unclear. CDR3 sequence reads: CASSYYSPSGANVLTF. The DNA for the CDR3 is TGTGCCAGCAGTTACTACAGCCCTTCCGGGGCCAACGTCCTGACTTTC.